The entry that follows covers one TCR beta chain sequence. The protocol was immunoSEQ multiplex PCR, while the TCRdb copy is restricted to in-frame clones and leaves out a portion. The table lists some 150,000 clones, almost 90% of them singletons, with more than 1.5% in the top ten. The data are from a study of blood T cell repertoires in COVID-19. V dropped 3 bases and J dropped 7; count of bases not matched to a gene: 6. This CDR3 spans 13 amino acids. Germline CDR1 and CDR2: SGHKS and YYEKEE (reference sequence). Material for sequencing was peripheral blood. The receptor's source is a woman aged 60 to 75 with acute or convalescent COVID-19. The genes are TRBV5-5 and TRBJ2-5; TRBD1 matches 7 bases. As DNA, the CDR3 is TGTGCCAGCAGCTCTACAGGGGATGGGACCCAGTACTTC. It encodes CASSSTGDGTQYF.